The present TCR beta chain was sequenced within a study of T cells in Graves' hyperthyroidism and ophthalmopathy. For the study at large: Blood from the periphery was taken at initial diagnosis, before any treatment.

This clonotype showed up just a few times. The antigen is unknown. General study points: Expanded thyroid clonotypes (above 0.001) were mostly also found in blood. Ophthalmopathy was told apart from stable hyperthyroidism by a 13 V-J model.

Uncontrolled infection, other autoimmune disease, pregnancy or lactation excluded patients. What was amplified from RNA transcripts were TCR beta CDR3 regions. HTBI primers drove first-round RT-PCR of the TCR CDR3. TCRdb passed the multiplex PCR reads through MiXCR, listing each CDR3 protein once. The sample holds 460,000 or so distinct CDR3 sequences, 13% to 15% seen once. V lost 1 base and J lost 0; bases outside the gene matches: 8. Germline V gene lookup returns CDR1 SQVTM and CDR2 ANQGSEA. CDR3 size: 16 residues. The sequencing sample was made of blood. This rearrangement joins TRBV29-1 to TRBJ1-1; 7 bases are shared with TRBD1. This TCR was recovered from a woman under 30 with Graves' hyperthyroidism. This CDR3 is CSVEGQGWGMNTEAFF. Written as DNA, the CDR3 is TGCAGCGTTGAAGGACAGGGCTGGGGGATGAACACTGAAGCTTTCTTT.